This TCR beta chain was recorded in a study of molecular identifiers for immune sequencing clone quantification. Points from the study as a whole: Molecules of identical TCR sharing a barcode could underestimate highly expanded clone sizes.

This CDR3 spans 15 amino acids. V lost 1 base to trimming and J lost 3 bases, with 13 bases between them. CDR1 and CDR2 (germline): KGHSH, LQKENI. Previously reported methods and listed TCR primers produced the bulk TCR libraries. TCRdb re-called the PCR reads through MiXCR, storing one row per CDR3 protein. This table holds about 300,000 distinct CDR3 sequences, around a fifth found once. In this sample, this clonotype turned up many times. The antigen remains undetermined. Sorting was used to obtain naive CD8 T cells (CD8+CD4-CCR7+CD45RA+). The clonotype comes from a human donor in good health. Some libraries in this study had Jurkat cell RNA spiked in. The sequencing input was naive CD8+ T cells from blood, with Jurkat cell RNA spiked in. As for subset: FACS-sorted CD8+CD4-CCR7+CD45RA+ naive T cells. V and J are TRBV18 and TRBJ2-7, with D possibly being TRBD1 (6 bases). CDR3 residues: CASSPRSRTDYEQYF. CDR3 coding DNA: TGTGCCAGCTCACCACGGTCCCGGACAGACTACGAGCAGTACTTC. The full variable domain, with the rest looked up from reference TRBV18 and TRBJ2-7, is NAGVMQNPRHLVRRRGQEARLRCSPMKGHSHVYWYRQLPEEGLKFMVYLQKENIIDESGMPKERFSAEFPKEGPSILRIQQVVRGDSAAYFCASSPRSRTDYEQYFGPGTRLTVT.